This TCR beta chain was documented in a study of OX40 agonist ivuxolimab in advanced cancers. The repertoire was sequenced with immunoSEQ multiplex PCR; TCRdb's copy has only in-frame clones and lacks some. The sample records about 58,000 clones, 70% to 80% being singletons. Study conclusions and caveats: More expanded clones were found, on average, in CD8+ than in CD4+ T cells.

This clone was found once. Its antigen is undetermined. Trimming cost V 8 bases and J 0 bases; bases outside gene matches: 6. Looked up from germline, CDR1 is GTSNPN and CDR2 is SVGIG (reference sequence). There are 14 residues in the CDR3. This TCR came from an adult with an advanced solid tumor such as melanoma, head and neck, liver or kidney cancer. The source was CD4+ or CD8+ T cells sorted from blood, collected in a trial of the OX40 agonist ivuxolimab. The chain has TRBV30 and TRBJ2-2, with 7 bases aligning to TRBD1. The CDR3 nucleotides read TGTGCCGGGACAGCACCGCCGAACACCGGGGAGCTGTTTTTT. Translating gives CAGTAPPNTGELFF.